Given below is one T cell receptor (beta chain) in context. Its matching antigen is unknown. This record comes from a study of cytomegalovirus exposure and HLA in healthy donors. The germline V gene encodes CDR1 SGDLS and CDR2 YYNGEE. This CDR3 contains 15 residues. Trimming shortened V by 2 bases and J by 4 bases, and 15 bases separated the two germline ends. Amplification used 60 Vbeta primers and 13 Jbeta primers. The assay was immunoSEQ multiplex PCR, and TCRdb's table has in-frame clones only and misses some. The sample has about 170,000 clones; 84% are singletons. Study results and limitations: For most TCR beta V segments, an earlier analysis put the productive rate at about 90% or about 30% of the time.

The chain is built from TRBV9 and TRBJ1-2; D is possibly TRBD1 (6 bases). This TCR derives from a girl aged 5 to 17 in good health and CMV-seropositive. Source material: PBMCs. CDR3 loop: CASSVGRAGAYGYTF. In nucleotides, the CDR3 is TGTGCCAGCAGCGTCGGCCGCGCAGGGGCCTATGGCTACACCTTC.